This T cell receptor beta chain emerged from a study of molecular identifiers for immune sequencing clone quantification. The study's findings and limits: Detecting spiked Jurkat TCR RNA from one cell among more than 750,000 naive cells was reportedly possible. For highly expanded clones, sizes could be underestimated when identical TCR molecules share a barcode.

This clonotype was seen repeatedly, ten times or more. Its antigen is undetermined. The CDR3 contains 15 residues. Trimming removed 0 bases at V and 0 bases at J, with 8 bases between. Germline loops: CDR1 SQVTM, CDR2 ANQGSEA. Using its own MiXCR run on the PCR reads, TCRdb lists one record per CDR3 protein. Of hundreds of thousands of distinct CDR3 sequences listed, around 25% were seen once; the top ten hold about 0.84%. Sequencing libraries of naive CD8 cells derived from roughly 20,000 to 1,000,000 sorted cells with 10%, 30% or 50% RNA. Naive CD8 T cells were sorted, and the gate applied was CD8+CD4-CCR7+CD45RA+.

The V and J genes are TRBV29-1 and TRBJ1-4; D is unresolved. This receptor was obtained from a human donor in good health. Some libraries in this study had Jurkat cell RNA spiked in. Input material: naive CD8+ T cells from blood, with Jurkat cell RNA spiked in. The sample's subset: FACS-sorted CD8+CD4-CCR7+CD45RA+ naive T cells. The CDR3 region has the DNA TGCAGCGTTGAAGATCCCTACTCAACTAATGAAAAACTGTTTTTT. This gives the protein CSVEDPYSTNEKLFF.